This T cell receptor (beta chain) is from a study of T cell repertoires in cytomegalovirus infection. General study points: Public TCR beta family frequency separated CMV-and-HLA carriers, including in an independent cohort.

Details on this clonotype: Its antigen is not identified.

Germline CDR1 is SQVTM and CDR2 is ANQGSEA. Trimming took 6 bases from V and 3 from J; bases not matched to a gene: 4. The CDR3 has 14 residues. TCRdb re-analysed the reads in MiXCR, keeping a single row per CDR3 protein. The sample yields 290,000 or so distinct CDR3 sequences, about 23% seen once. The chain joins TRBV29-1 to TRBJ2-7; the match to TRBD2 covers 14 bases. Sequencing input: PBMCs. This TCR was recovered from a human donor in good health (CMV status not recorded). Some clones in this sample may be carry-over from other donors' samples. CDR3 nucleotide sequence: TGCAGCGTGGGGACTAGCGGGAGCGTCTACGAGCAGTACTTC. Its translation is CSVGTSGSVYEQYF.